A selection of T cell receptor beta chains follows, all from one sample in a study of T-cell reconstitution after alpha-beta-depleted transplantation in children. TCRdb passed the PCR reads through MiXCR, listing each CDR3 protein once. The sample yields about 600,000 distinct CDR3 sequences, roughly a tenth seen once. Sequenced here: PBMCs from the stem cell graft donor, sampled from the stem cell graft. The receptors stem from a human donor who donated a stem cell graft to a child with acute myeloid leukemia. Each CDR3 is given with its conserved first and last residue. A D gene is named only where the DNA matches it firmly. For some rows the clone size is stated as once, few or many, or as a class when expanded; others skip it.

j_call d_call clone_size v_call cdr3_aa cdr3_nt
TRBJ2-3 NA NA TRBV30 CAWSVQGTQYF TGTGCCTGGAGTGTACAGGGTACGCAGTATTTT
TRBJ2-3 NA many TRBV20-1 CSATAGDTQYF TGCAGTGCTACTGCCGGCGATACGCAGTATTTT
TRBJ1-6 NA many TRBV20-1 CSASPGLRGYNSPLHF TGCAGCGCTAGTCCAGGGCTTAGGGGCTATAATTCACCCCTCCACTTT
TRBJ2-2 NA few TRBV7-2 CASKREVGTGELFF TGTGCCAGCAAACGGGAAGTGGGCACCGGGGAGCTGTTTTTT
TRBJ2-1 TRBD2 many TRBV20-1 CSARDFRAGDGGEQFF TGCAGTGCTAGAGATTTTAGAGCGGGAGACGGTGGTGAGCAGTTCTTC
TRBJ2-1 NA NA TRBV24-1 CATGRAAYNEQFF TGTGCCACCGGTCGAGCGGCCTACAATGAGCAGTTCTTC
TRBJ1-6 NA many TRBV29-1 CSVEVEGGNSPLHF TGCAGCGTTGAGGTTGAAGGGGGAAATTCACCCCTCCACTTT
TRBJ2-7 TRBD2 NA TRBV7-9 CASSQLAPTSSGEQYF TGTGCCAGCAGCCAACTAGCGCCCACGTCGTCGGGCGAGCAGTACTTC
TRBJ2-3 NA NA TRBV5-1 CASSLGIGDTQYF TGCGCCAGCAGCTTGGGGATCGGAGATACGCAGTATTTT
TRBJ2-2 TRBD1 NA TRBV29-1 CSVGGGQGVRELFF TGCAGCGTTGGGGGGGGACAGGGAGTCAGGGAGCTGTTTTTT
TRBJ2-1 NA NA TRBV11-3 CASSPRAGGNNEQFF TGTGCCAGCAGCCCTAGGGCCGGGGGAAACAATGAGCAGTTCTTC
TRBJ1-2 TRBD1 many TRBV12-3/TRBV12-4 CASRPTGVDGYTF TGTGCCAGCAGGCCGACAGGGGTTGATGGCTACACCTTC
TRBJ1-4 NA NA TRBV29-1 CSVTGTNNEKLFF TGCAGCGTCACCGGGACAAATAATGAAAAACTGTTTTTT
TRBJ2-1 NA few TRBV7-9 CASTPRQEQFF TGTGCCAGCACCCCAAGACAGGAGCAGTTCTTC
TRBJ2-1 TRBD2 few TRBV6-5 CASRSEGLGANNEQFF TGTGCCAGCAGATCCGAGGGACTAGGGGCTAACAATGAGCAGTTCTTC
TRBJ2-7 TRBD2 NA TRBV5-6 CASSIPRTSDEQYF TGTGCCAGCAGCATCCCCCGGACTAGCGACGAGCAGTACTTC